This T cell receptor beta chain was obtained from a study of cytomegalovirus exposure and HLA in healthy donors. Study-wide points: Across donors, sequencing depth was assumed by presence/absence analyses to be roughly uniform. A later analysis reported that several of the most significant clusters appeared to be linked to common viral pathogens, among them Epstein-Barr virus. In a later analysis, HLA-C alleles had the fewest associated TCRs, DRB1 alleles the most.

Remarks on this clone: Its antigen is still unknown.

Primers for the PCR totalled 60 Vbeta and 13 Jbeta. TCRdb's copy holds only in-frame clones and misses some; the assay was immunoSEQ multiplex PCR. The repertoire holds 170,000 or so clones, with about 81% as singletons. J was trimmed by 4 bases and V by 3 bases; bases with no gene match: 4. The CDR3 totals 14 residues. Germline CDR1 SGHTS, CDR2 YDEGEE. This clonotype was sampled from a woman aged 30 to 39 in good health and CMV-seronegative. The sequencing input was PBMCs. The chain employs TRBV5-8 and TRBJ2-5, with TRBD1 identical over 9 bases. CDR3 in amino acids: CASSWRTGAETQYF. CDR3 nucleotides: TGTGCCAGCAGCTGGAGGACAGGGGCAGAGACCCAGTACTTC.